What follows are 7 T cell receptor beta chains derived from one specimen sequenced in a study of early T cells in non-severe SARS-CoV-2 infection. TCRdb redid the calling of the 5' RACE reads with MiXCR, one entry per CDR3 protein. The repertoire consists of about 38,000 distinct CDR3 sequences, with approximately 4.6% occurring once and the leading ten covering 15% to 20%. The sequenced material came from whole blood. The receptors here all came from an adult who was a healthcare worker with PCR-confirmed SARS-CoV-2 infection or an uninfected control (not recorded which).

This clonotype showed up many times. The chain links TRBV13 to TRBJ1-2; D is possibly TRBD1 (5 bases). The germline CDR1 and CDR2 sequences are PRHDT and FYEKMQ (reference sequence). This CDR3 spans 14 amino acids. V gave up 3 bases and J gave up 4 bases, with 12 bases separating them. This chain's CDR3 is CASSFKDRPYGYTF. DNA of the CDR3: TGTGCCAGCAGCTTCAAAGACAGACCCTATGGCTACACCTTC.

The chain has TRBV5-1 and TRBJ1-4, with a tentative D call TRBD1 (5 bases). This CDR3 comprises 16 residues. V lost 2 bases, J lost 5 bases, and 16 bases lay in between. Germline CDR1 and CDR2: SGHRS and YFSETQ. CDR3 region: CASSFEFGAQNEKLFF. CDR3 nucleotides: TGCGCCAGCAGCTTCGAGTTCGGGGCTCAAAATGAAAAACTGTTTTTT.

This clonotype was counted between two and nine times. This chain joins TRBV6-6 and TRBJ1-1; D is undetermined. The CDR3 loop spans 14 amino acids. Germline assignment: CDR1 MNHNY and CDR2 SVGAGI (reference sequence). V lost 8 bases and J 0 bases, leaving 13 bases between the germline ends. In DNA, the CDR3 is TGTGCCAGCCAAGCACCGGGCATGAACACTGAAGCTTTCTTT. Its protein is CASQAPGMNTEAFF.

This clonotype has a handful of counts. The gene calls are TRBV25-1 and TRBJ2-1, with a tentative D call TRBD2 (6 bases). Germline assignment: CDR1 MGHDK and CDR2 SYGVNS. The CDR3 runs to 10 residues. CDR3 region: CASGEVEQFF. In DNA, the CDR3 is TGTGCTTCCGGGGAGGTTGAGCAGTTCTTC.

The chain is built from TRBV12-3 or TRBV12-4 and TRBJ1-1, with a weak D call TRBD1 (6 bases). The V end lost 6 bases, the J end lost 3 bases, and 14 bases lay between the germline ends. This CDR3 contains 14 residues. In DNA form, the CDR3 reads TGTGCCAGCAGCTTGACAGGAGGATACACTGAAGCTTTCTTT. The encoded protein is CASSLTGGYTEAFF.

This clonotype has only a few counts. This chain links TRBV11-3 with TRBJ1-2, with 8 bases matching TRBD1. The germline V gene encodes CDR1 SGHNT and CDR2 YENEEA. The CDR3 is 13 residues long. Losses at the gene ends were 2 bases for V and 7 bases for J; bases not matched to a gene: 3. The CDR3 reads CASSLQGAPGYTF. CDR3 coding DNA: TGTGCCAGCAGCTTACAGGGGGCGCCTGGCTACACCTTC.

This clonotype was found many times. The genes are TRBV5-1 and TRBJ1-2; maybe TRBD1 (5 bases). The V end was cut by 0 bases, the J end by 8 bases, with 8 bases between. The CDR3 is 12 residues long. CDR1 and CDR2 (germline): SGHRS, YFSETQ. The CDR3 nucleotides read TGCGCCAGCAGCTTGGCGGGGGACGGCTACACCTTC. Encoded protein: CASSLAGDGYTF.